This T cell receptor (beta chain) is drawn from a study of glioma-infiltrating T cells. CDR1 ENHRY and CDR2 SYGVKD come from the germline V gene. The CDR3 extends over 14 amino acids. V was clipped by 10 bases and J by 7 bases, with 20 bases between them. Amplification of TCR alpha and beta CDR3 regions from RNA used iRepertoire nested multiplex PCR. TCRdb recomputed calls from the multiplex PCR reads with MiXCR, one row per CDR3 protein. Among around 390,000 distinct CDR3 sequences, around 38% were seen once, and the ten largest hold more than 10%. This sequence was found in a human donor with low-grade glioma or glioblastoma, undergoing nonglioma brain surgery, or in good health (not recorded which). V usage is TRBV10-3 and J usage is TRBJ2-1, with D unclear. Sequenced: glioma tissue, nonneoplastic brain tissue, or PBMCs (not recorded which). The CDR3 here is CATRAGSADNEQFF. Here the CDR3 DNA reads TGTGCCACCCGGGCCGGTTCAGCTGATAATGAGCAGTTCTTC.